A single sample gave rise to the 32 T cell receptor beta chains below, sequenced in a study of T cell repertoires in cytomegalovirus infection. Using its own MiXCR run on the reads, TCRdb lists one record per CDR3 protein. The sample records a few hundred thousand distinct CDR3 sequences, around 15% being singletons. The specimen sequenced was PBMCs. Receptors were obtained from a human donor in good health (CMV status not recorded). Some clones in this sample may be carry-over from other donors' samples.

This clonotype was recorded a few times. The genes are TRBV14 and TRBJ2-2, with no clear D. CDR1 and CDR2 from the germline V gene are SGHDN and FVKESK. This CDR3 contains 14 residues. Trimming removed 2 bases from V and 3 bases from J, with 7 bases in between. The DNA of the CDR3 is TGTGCCAGCAGCCAAATCCGGGACACCGGGGAGCTGTTTTTT. Translation gives CASSQIRDTGELFF.

The V and J genes are TRBV7-9 and TRBJ2-1; 13 nucleotides match TRBD2. CDR3 length equals 19 residues. CDR1 is SEHNR and CDR2 is FQNEAQ in the germline V gene (reference sequence). V was pared by 3 bases and J by 6 bases, with 14 bases of the junction left unmatched. The CDR3 region is CASSFSELAGGLSANEQFF. The CDR3 region has the DNA TGTGCCAGCAGCTTTAGTGAACTAGCGGGGGGGCTTTCCGCCAATGAGCAGTTCTTC.

This clonotype was seen only a few times. The rearrangement links TRBV6-1 to TRBJ2-5; 7 nucleotides line up with TRBD1. This CDR3 region has 14 residues. Germline V gives CDR1 MNHNS, CDR2 SASEGT. Trimming took 7 bases from V and 9 from J; bases not matched to a gene: 14. The DNA for the CDR3 is TGTGCCAGCATCCAAGGGGGCGCGGCTTCGGCCCAGTACTTC. Amino acid sequence: CASIQGGAASAQYF.

This chain links TRBV12-3 or TRBV12-4 with TRBJ2-1; 9 bases are a match to TRBD1. Losses at the gene ends were 0 bases for V and 6 bases for J; bases not matched to a gene: 3. This CDR3 contains 15 residues. The CDR3 nucleotides are TGTGCCAGCAGTTTAGCGGTGACAGGGGGCAATGAGCAGTTCTTC. Translated, it gives CASSLAVTGGNEQFF.

In this sample, this clonotype turned up many times. CDR3: CASSLTLPGNTIYF. Written as DNA, the CDR3 is TGTGCCAGCAGCTTAACACTTCCTGGAAACACCATATATTTT. The chain joins TRBV7-2 to TRBJ1-3; D is uncertain. V was shortened by 2 bases and J by 2 bases, with 7 bases between the two germline ends. CDR1 is SGHTA and CDR2 is FQGNSA in the germline V gene. The CDR3 loop spans 14 amino acids.

At least ten counts were recorded for this clonotype. The chain employs TRBV7-2 and TRBJ2-6; D remains unclear. Per germline, CDR1 SGHTA and CDR2 FQGNSA. The CDR3 covers 15 residues. V was clipped by 2 bases and J by 4 bases, with 9 bases between them. The CDR3 coding sequence is TGTGCCAGCAGCTTATCTGGGGTCGGGGCCAACGTCCTGACTTTC. Translating gives CASSLSGVGANVLTF.

This clonotype was seen a few times. This CDR3 is CASSLARGQVSYEQYF. The CDR3 nucleotides are TGTGCCAGCAGCTTAGCCCGGGGACAGGTTAGTTACGAGCAGTACTTC. The chain is built from TRBV7-9 and TRBJ2-7, with 8 bases lining up with TRBD1. V gave up 0 bases and J gave up 4 bases; unmatched junction bases: 8. Germline assignment: CDR1 SEHNR and CDR2 FQNEAQ (reference sequence). The CDR3 is 16 residues long. Combining the CDR3 with reference TRBV7-9 and TRBJ2-7 gives the whole variable domain DTGVSQNPRHKITKRGQNVTFRCDPISEHNRLYWYRQTLGQGPEFLTYFQNEAQLEKSRLLSDRFSAERPKGSFSTLEIQRTEQGDSAMYLCASSLARGQVSYEQYFGPGTRLTVT.

At least ten counts were recorded for this clonotype. The chain carries TRBV7-2 and TRBJ2-1; D gene unclear. The CDR3 runs to 16 residues. CDR1 and CDR2 (germline): SGHTA, FQGNSA. V was shortened by 4 bases and J by 0 bases, with 13 bases between the two germline ends. In DNA, the CDR3 is TGTGCCAGCAGCTCGGCTAGTCCCAGCTCCTACAATGAGCAGTTCTTC. Its protein is CASSSASPSSYNEQFF.

The V call is TRBV7-3, the J call TRBJ1-1; 8 bases are shared with TRBD1. The CDR3 runs to 15 residues. Per germline, CDR1 SGHTA and CDR2 FQGTGA. The trim removed 5 bases at V and 6 bases at J, leaving 11 bases unmatched. In DNA, the CDR3 is TGTGCCAGCAGCCCCGGGACAGGCCATGGAGCTGAAGCTTTCTTT. Its translation is CASSPGTGHGAEAFF.

This clonotype was recorded at least ten times. The chain combines TRBV7-8 with TRBJ2-7; a weak D match, TRBD2 (6 bases). The V and J ends lost 5 bases and 1 base respectively, with 18 bases between them. CDR1 and CDR2 (germline): SGHVS, FQNEAQ. The CDR3 is made up of 16 amino acids. As DNA, the CDR3 is TGTGCCAGCAGCCCCAGGGACTCGGGGAGGTCCTACGAGCAGTACTTC. It is translated as CASSPRDSGRSYEQYF.

The J gene is TRBJ2-3, the V gene TRBV27, with D perhaps matching TRBD1 or TRBD2 (5 bases each). V shed 4 bases and J shed 6 bases, with 11 bases lying between them. CDR1 and CDR2 from the germline V gene are MNHEY and SMNVEV (reference sequence). The CDR3 contains 13 residues. The CDR3 DNA is TGTGCCAGCAGTTCGGGACCCGCGGATACGCAGTATTTT. Its translation is CASSSGPADTQYF.

This clonotype was seen a few times. V usage is TRBV19 and J usage is TRBJ1-6; 8 bases fit TRBD1. Germline CDR1 and CDR2: LNHDA and SQIVND (reference sequence). There are 16 residues in the CDR3. The V and J ends lost 3 bases and 7 bases, in that order; junction bases with no gene match: 8. CDR3 region: CASSIGTGLWNSPLHF. The CDR3 nucleotides read TGTGCCAGTAGTATTGGGACAGGATTATGGAATTCACCCCTCCACTTT.

This clonotype appeared a few times. This sequence joins TRBV29-1 and TRBJ2-7; 13 bases are a match to TRBD2. Germline V gives CDR1 SQVTM, CDR2 ANQGSEA. The CDR3 is 12 residues long. The CDR3 DNA follows: TGCAGTTCAAGACTAGCGGGAGGCGAGCAGTACTTC. This gives the protein CSSRLAGGEQYF.

This clonotype was observed at least ten times. The rearrangement uses TRBV19 and TRBJ1-5; unclear D gene. V was pared by 2 bases and J by 3 bases, with 8 bases between. This CDR3 has 14 residues. Germline V gene lookup returns CDR1 LNHDA and CDR2 SQIVND (reference sequence). CDR3 amino acids: CASSIQGDNQPQHF. In DNA form, the CDR3 reads TGTGCCAGTAGTATACAAGGCGACAATCAGCCCCAGCATTTT.

This clonotype was recorded many times. This sequence joins TRBV7-2 and TRBJ2-3; D unresolved. The V gene's germline CDR1 is SGHTA and CDR2 FQGNSA. The germline V and J ends were trimmed by 2 bases and 6 bases, with 6 bases remaining between them. The CDR3 consists of 12 residues. In DNA, the CDR3 is TGTGCCAGCAGCTTACTAAGGGATACGCAGTATTTT. Protein product: CASSLLRDTQYF.

This clonotype occurred a few times. The V call is TRBV6-4, the J call TRBJ2-1, with 16 positions matching TRBD2. CDR3 length: 18 amino acids. The germline CDR1 and CDR2 sequences are MRHNA and SNTAGT. Germline trimming cut 4 bases from V and 2 bases from J; bases unmatched to any gene: 5. CDR3 DNA: TGTGCCAGCAGTGCCGGGACTAGCGGGAGGGGCGCCTACAATGAGCAGTTCTTC. Its protein is CASSAGTSGRGAYNEQFF.

This clonotype was seen at least ten times. V usage is TRBV4-3 and J usage is TRBJ2-3; possibly TRBD1 for D (7 bases). Trimming left V 0 bases short and J 2 bases short, with 15 bases between. CDR3 length equals 17 residues. The germline V gene has CDR1 LGHNA and CDR2 YSLEER. The CDR3 nucleotides are TGCGCCAGCAGCCAAGAATCTCCAGGGGGGACCACAGATACGCAGTATTTT. It yields the protein CASSQESPGGTTDTQYF.

This clonotype was picked up a small number of times. This chain's CDR3 is CSLVRGAADTQYF. In nucleotides, the CDR3 is TGCAGCCTCGTCAGGGGAGCAGCAGATACGCAGTATTTT. This chain joins TRBV29-1 and TRBJ2-3; D may be TRBD1 (6 bases). The V and J ends lost 8 bases and 4 bases respectively, with 16 bases between them. The CDR3 has 13 amino acids. Germline V gene data show CDR1 as SQVTM and CDR2 as ANQGSEA.

The sample holds a few counts of this clonotype. The rearrangement uses TRBV7-2 and TRBJ2-3; unclear D gene. Deletions cut 3 bases from V and 0 bases from J, with 10 bases between. This CDR3 is 15 amino acids long. Germline V lookup: CDR1 SGHTA, CDR2 FQGNSA. The CDR3 nucleotides read TGTGCCAGCAGCTTGGAATCCTCTAGCACAGATACGCAGTATTTT. Translated, it gives CASSLESSSTDTQYF.

This clonotype was found many times. The chain links TRBV7-2 to TRBJ2-6; no definite D call. Germline V lookup: CDR1 SGHTA, CDR2 FQGNSA. There are 17 residues in the CDR3. V lost 2 bases and J lost 0, with 11 bases in between. CDR3 region: CASSLFVRRSGANVLTF. In DNA form, the CDR3 reads TGTGCCAGCAGCTTATTCGTCCGTCGCTCTGGGGCCAACGTCCTGACTTTC. Combining the CDR3 with reference TRBV7-2 and TRBJ2-6 gives the whole variable domain GAGVSQSPSNKVTEKGKDVELRCDPISGHTALYWYRQSLGQGLEFLIYFQGNSAPDKSGLPSDRFSAERTGGSVSTLTIQRTQQEDSAVYLCASSLFVRRSGANVLTFGAGSRLTVL.

This clonotype was seen many times. V usage is TRBV12-3 or TRBV12-4 and J usage is TRBJ1-5; 7 bases map to TRBD1. This CDR3 region has 15 residues. V dropped 5 bases and J dropped 5; count of bases not matched to a gene: 9. The CDR3 coding sequence is TGTGCCAGCAGTCTATTCCAGGGGGTCCATCAGCCCCAGCATTTT. It yields the protein CASSLFQGVHQPQHF.

This clonotype was observed a single time. The rearrangement joins TRBV29-1 to TRBJ1-1; D uncertain. The CDR3 length is 14 residues. The V gene lost 7 bases and the J gene lost 2 bases, with 17 bases spanning the gap. Germline-derived CDR1 and CDR2 are SQVTM and ANQGSEA. CDR3 region: CSALEGSANTEAFF. CDR3 sequence (DNA): TGCAGCGCATTGGAGGGATCAGCCAACACTGAAGCTTTCTTT.

This clonotype was counted at least ten times. The chain combines TRBV6-6 with TRBJ2-2, with 10 nucleotides matching TRBD2. The CDR3 spans 16 residues. With 5 bases clipped from V and 6 bases from J, the junction kept 9 bases outside the gene matches. From germline, CDR1 is MNHNY and CDR2 SVGAGI (reference sequence). Here the CDR3 DNA reads TGTGCCAGCAGTCATAAGCGGGGGGGCCCCTCCGGGGAGCTGTTTTTT. This gives the protein CASSHKRGGPSGELFF.

This clonotype was found a few times. This chain connects TRBV10-3 to TRBJ2-3; D possibly uses TRBD1 or TRBD2 (5 bases each). Trimming took 2 bases from V and 3 from J, leaving 15 bases between them. The CDR3 is 16 residues long. The germline V gene has CDR1 ENHRY and CDR2 SYGVKD. The CDR3 region is CAISERFRDLTDTQYF. The CDR3 DNA reads as TGTGCCATCAGTGAGAGATTTAGGGACCTAACAGATACGCAGTATTTT.

There are many counts of this clonotype. The CDR3 region has the DNA TGTGCCAGCAATCCAACCGGGAGGAAGCAGTACTTC. It specifies CASNPTGRKQYF. V and J are TRBV6-1 and TRBJ2-7; 7 nucleotides match TRBD2. The V gene's germline CDR1 is MNHNS and CDR2 SASEGT. Trimming cost V 7 bases and J 8 bases; bases outside gene matches: 8. This CDR3 region has 12 residues.

This clonotype was detected only a few times. The chain employs TRBV27 and TRBJ2-3; 10 bases align to TRBD2. The CDR3 runs 17 residues. J lost 6 bases, V lost 4 bases, and 13 bases had no gene match. The germline V gene has CDR1 MNHEY and CDR2 SMNVEV (reference sequence). The CDR3 region is CASSSISWTSGKDTQYF. CDR3 sequence (DNA): TGTGCCAGCAGTTCCATAAGCTGGACTAGCGGCAAGGATACGCAGTATTTT.

This clonotype was seen ten or more times. Here the CDR3 DNA reads TGCGCCAGCAGCCGCGTGGTGAGGACTGAAGCTTTCTTT. Its translation is CASSRVVRTEAFF. This rearrangement joins TRBV4-1 to TRBJ1-1; D is unclear. This CDR3 has 13 residues. Germline values: CDR1 MGHRA, CDR2 YSYEKL. The V gene lost 4 bases and the J gene lost 5 bases, with 11 bases spanning the gap.

This clonotype was seen at least ten times. The genes are TRBV20-1 and TRBJ2-1; 11 nucleotides match TRBD2. Germline V gene data show CDR1 as DFQATT and CDR2 as SNEGSKA (reference sequence). Trimming removed 0 bases from V and 4 bases from J; junction bases left unmatched: 5. The CDR3 contains 16 residues. The CDR3 nucleotides are TGCAGTGCTAGAGATAAAAGACTAGCGGGGTACAATGAGCAGTTCTTC. Protein product: CSARDKRLAGYNEQFF.

This clonotype qualifies as large. The chain is built from TRBV6-1 and TRBJ2-1; TRBD1 is a possible D gene (5 bases). Germline V lookup: CDR1 MNHNS, CDR2 SASEGT. The CDR3 is made up of 15 amino acids. The ends were cut back, 2 bases at V and 3 bases at J, with 11 bases in the middle. CDR3 sequence (DNA): TGTGCCAGCAGTGAACCGTGGGGCTTCTACAATGAGCAGTTCTTC. Protein product: CASSEPWGFYNEQFF.

In this sample, this clonotype turned up a few times. This chain joins TRBV20-1 and TRBJ2-5; D unresolved. The ends were cut back, 7 bases at V and 4 bases at J, with 10 bases in the middle. The germline V gene has CDR1 DFQATT and CDR2 SNEGSKA (reference sequence). The CDR3 is made up of 11 amino acids. The CDR3 region has the DNA TGCAGTGAGCAGGAGACAGAGACCCAGTACTTC. Translating gives CSEQETETQYF.

This clonotype was detected a few times. This sequence joins TRBV6-6 and TRBJ1-5, with D perhaps matching TRBD1 (5 bases). The germline CDR1 and CDR2 sequences are MNHNY and SVGAGI (reference sequence). The CDR3 has 15 residues. V was trimmed by 2 bases and J by 0 bases, leaving 8 bases between them. CDR3 protein: CASSYTGGSNQPQHF. In nucleotides, the CDR3 is TGTGCCAGCAGTTACACGGGGGGTAGCAATCAGCCCCAGCATTTT.

This clonotype has ten or more counts. The chain is built from TRBV11-2 and TRBJ2-7; D possibly corresponds to TRBD1 (5 bases). With 2 bases removed from V and 6 bases from J, the gap between germline ends came to 14 bases. This CDR3 comprises 14 residues. The V gene's germline CDR1 is SGHAT and CDR2 FQNNGV. The CDR3 reads CASSLILQGGEQYF. The CDR3 coding sequence is TGTGCCAGCAGCTTAATCCTGCAGGGTGGCGAGCAGTACTTC.